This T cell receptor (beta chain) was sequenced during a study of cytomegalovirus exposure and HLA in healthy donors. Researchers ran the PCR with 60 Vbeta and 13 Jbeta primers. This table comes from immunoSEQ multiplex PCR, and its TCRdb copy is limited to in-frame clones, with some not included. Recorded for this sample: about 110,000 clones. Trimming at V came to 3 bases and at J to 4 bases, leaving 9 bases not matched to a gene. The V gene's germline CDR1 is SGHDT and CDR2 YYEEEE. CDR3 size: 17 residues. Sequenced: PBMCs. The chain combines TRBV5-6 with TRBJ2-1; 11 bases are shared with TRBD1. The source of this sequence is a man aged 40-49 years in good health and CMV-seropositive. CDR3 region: CASSWVGTGGIYNEQFF. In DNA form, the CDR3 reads TGTGCCAGCAGCTGGGTGGGGACAGGGGGGATTTACAATGAGCAGTTCTTC.